The clone carrying this TCR beta chain showed up many times. Its antigen is unknown. The data derive from a study of blood T cells in healthy people across ages. Findings and limits, study-wide: While age rose, TCR beta diversity per million T cells dropped in a roughly linear way. Comparison with aged donors showed that long-lived donors had more naive CD4+ cells and higher diversity.

Alongside a J-beta primer mix, a sample-barcoded 5' primer served in a second PCR lasting about 7 to 11 cycles. One entry per CDR3 protein results from TCRdb running MiXCR on the 5' RACE reads. The sample yields around 1,000,000 distinct CDR3 sequences, under 30% seen once. Germline V CDR1 and CDR2: MDHEN, SYDVKM. Deletions cut 4 bases from V and 6 bases from J, with 0 bases between. This CDR3 comprises 10 residues. This sample also belongs to another study, concerning T cells of mothers and their children.

Sequenced material: blood. This receptor was obtained from a girl aged 2-10 years in good health. The chain has TRBV28 and TRBJ2-2; D gene ambiguous. The chain's CDR3 is CASSSGELFF. CDR3 sequence (DNA): TGTGCCAGCAGTTCCGGGGAGCTGTTTTTT.